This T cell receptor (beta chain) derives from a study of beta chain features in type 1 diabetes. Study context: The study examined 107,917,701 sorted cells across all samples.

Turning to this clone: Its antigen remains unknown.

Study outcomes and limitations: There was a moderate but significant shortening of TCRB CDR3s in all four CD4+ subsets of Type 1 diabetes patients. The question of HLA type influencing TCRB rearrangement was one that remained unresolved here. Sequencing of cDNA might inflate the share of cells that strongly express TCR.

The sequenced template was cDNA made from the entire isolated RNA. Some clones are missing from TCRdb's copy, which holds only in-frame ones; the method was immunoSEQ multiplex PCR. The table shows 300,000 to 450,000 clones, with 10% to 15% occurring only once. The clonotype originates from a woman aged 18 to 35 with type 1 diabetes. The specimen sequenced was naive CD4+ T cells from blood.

CDR3 loop: CASSGRDSGEKLFF. In nucleotides, the CDR3 is TGTGCCAGTAGTGGCCGGGACAGTGGTGAAAAACTGTTTTTT. The chain links TRBV19 to TRBJ1-4; 7 bases line up with TRBD1. Trimming cost V 5 bases and J 7 bases; bases outside gene matches: 7. Germline V gene sequence: CDR1 LNHDA, CDR2 SQIVND (reference sequence). CDR3 size: 14 residues. Looking up the rest from reference TRBV19 and TRBJ1-4 gives the full variable domain: DGGITQSPKYLFRKEGQNVTLSCEQNLNHDAMYWYRQDPGQGLRLIYYSQIVNDFQKGDIAEGYSVSREKKESFPLTVTSAQKNPTAFYLCASSGRDSGEKLFFGSGTQLSVL.